One sample yielded the 19 T cell receptor beta chains listed below, sequenced in a study of shared clonotypes between healthy human individuals. Profiled with immunoSEQ multiplex PCR; TCRdb holds only in-frame clones, not every one. The data show 1.4 million or so clones, with 98% seen just once and approximately 0.4% held by the top ten. The sequencing input was naive CD4+ T cells sorted from blood. As to subset: CD45RA+ positively selected. The origin of the receptors is a young man in good health.

The V call is TRBV6-6, the J call TRBJ1-2, with D perhaps TRBD1 (5 bases). Trimming left V 5 bases short and J 1 base short, with 8 bases between. This CDR3 comprises 13 residues. Germline V CDR1 and CDR2: MNHNY, SVGAGI (reference sequence). In DNA form, the CDR3 reads TGTGCCAGCAGTCGACAGAGTAACTATGGCTACACCTTC. Translated: CASSRQSNYGYTF.

This chain uses TRBV7-2 with TRBJ2-3; the D gene could be TRBD1 or TRBD2 (6 bases each). Germline V CDR1 and CDR2: SGHTA, FQGNSA. CDR3 length equals 16 residues. Between the trimmed V and J ends, which lost 5 bases and 3 bases, there was a span of 18 bases. DNA for the CDR3: TGTGCCAGCAGCCCTACAGGGACTTCATGGACAGATACGCAGTATTTT. Translating gives CASSPTGTSWTDTQYF.

This rearrangement joins TRBV6-6 to TRBJ1-5; D is undetermined. The CDR3 is 13 residues long. Trimming removed 2 bases from V and 2 bases from J, with 4 bases in between. The germline V gene has CDR1 MNHNY and CDR2 SVGAGI (reference sequence). The DNA for the CDR3 is TGTGCCAGCAGTTACACGGGCAATCAGCCCCAGCATTTT. Encoded protein: CASSYTGNQPQHF.

This chain connects TRBV29-1 to TRBJ2-2; perhaps TRBD1 as D (5 bases). The length of the CDR3 is 13 residues. V lost 7 bases and J 6 bases, leaving 15 bases between the germline ends. Germline CDR1 SQVTM, CDR2 ANQGSEA. CDR3 loop: CSANAGHSGELFF. The CDR3 bases are TGCAGCGCAAATGCCGGACATTCCGGGGAGCTGTTTTTT.

The gene calls are TRBV13 and TRBJ2-3; D tentatively reads TRBD1 or TRBD2 (5 bases each). This CDR3 has 18 amino acids. The V gene lost 3 bases and the J gene lost 7 bases, with 26 bases spanning the gap. In germline, CDR1 is PRHDT, CDR2 FYEKMQ (reference sequence). The CDR3 loop reads CASSFLTSVRDVDYTQYF. The CDR3 DNA reads as TGTGCCAGCAGCTTTCTTACCTCTGTGAGGGACGTAGACTATACGCAGTATTTT.

The V gene is TRBV11-2, the J gene TRBJ1-5; 7 positions match TRBD1. The ends lost 1 base at V and 7 bases at J; junction bases unmatched: 7. CDR3 length: 15 residues. Germline V gives CDR1 SGHAT, CDR2 FQNNGV. The CDR3 here is CASSLGGQERQPQHF. For the CDR3, the DNA is TGTGCCAGCAGCTTAGGAGGACAGGAGCGACAGCCCCAGCATTTT.

The V call is TRBV11-2, the J call TRBJ2-2, with D possibly being TRBD1 (6 bases). V lost 4 bases and J 7 bases, leaving 13 bases between the germline ends. CDR3 length: 14 amino acids. Germline V CDR1 and CDR2: SGHAT, FQNNGV. The CDR3 coding sequence is TGTGCCAGCAGCTCAAACAGGGATCACGGGGAGCTGTTTTTT. It translates to CASSSNRDHGELFF.

The chain links TRBV7-9 to TRBJ2-2; D perhaps matches TRBD1 (6 bases). The CDR3 has 15 residues. The V gene lost 2 bases and the J gene lost 4 bases, with 11 bases spanning the gap. Per the germline V gene, CDR1 is SEHNR and CDR2 is FQNEAQ (reference sequence). CDR3 in DNA: TGTGCCAGCAGCTTATACAGGGTCGGCACCGGGGAGCTGTTTTTT. As protein: CASSLYRVGTGELFF.

The chain has TRBV7-9 and TRBJ2-2, with D uncertain. Trimming took 1 base from V and 1 from J, leaving 7 bases between them. In germline, CDR1 is SEHNR, CDR2 FQNEAQ (reference sequence). The CDR3 is 15 amino acids. Written as DNA, the CDR3 is TGTGCCAGCAGCTTAGTTAGTGTGAACACCGGGGAGCTGTTTTTT. Translating it yields CASSLVSVNTGELFF.

This chain connects TRBV5-8 to TRBJ2-5; tentative D call: TRBD1 (7 bases). Per the germline V gene, CDR1 is SGHTS and CDR2 is YDEGEE. With 0 bases removed from V and 6 bases from J, the gap between germline ends came to 12 bases. The CDR3 runs 14 residues. In nucleotides, the CDR3 is TGTGCCAGCAGCTTGGCCCAGGGGGGAAAGACCCAGTACTTC. Its protein product is CASSLAQGGKTQYF.

This chain connects TRBV4-1 to TRBJ2-3; 11 positions agree with TRBD2. Looked up from germline, CDR1 is MGHRA and CDR2 is YSYEKL. Unmatched junction bases numbered 7, after V lost 3 bases and J lost 2 bases. The CDR3 has 17 residues. CDR3 in DNA: TGCGCCAGCAGCCAGCGGTTGACTAGCGGGAACACAGATACGCAGTATTTT. Its protein is CASSQRLTSGNTDTQYF.

V and J are TRBV29-1 and TRBJ2-7, with D uncertain. V was shortened by 2 bases and J by 6 bases, with 11 bases between the two germline ends. The CDR3 contains 12 residues. CDR1 and CDR2 (germline): SQVTM, ANQGSEA. CDR3 nucleotides: TGCAGCGTTGAATACCCAGGTGGCGAGCAGTACTTC. Residues: CSVEYPGGEQYF.

V and J are TRBV19 and TRBJ2-2; D perhaps matches TRBD1 (6 bases). V lost 5 bases to trimming and J lost 6 bases, with 16 bases between them. CDR1 is LNHDA and CDR2 is SQIVND in the germline V gene (reference sequence). The CDR3 runs to 15 residues. The CDR3 is CASSAQGINSGELFF. In DNA form, the CDR3 reads TGTGCCAGTAGTGCACAGGGCATCAATTCCGGGGAGCTGTTTTTT.

The V and J genes are TRBV7-9 and TRBJ1-1; no reliable D call. Germline V lookup: CDR1 SEHNR, CDR2 FQNEAQ (reference sequence). The CDR3 is 15 amino acids. V was pared by 0 bases and J by 2 bases, with 10 bases between. The chain's CDR3 is CASSLAETINTEAFF. CDR3 in DNA: TGTGCCAGCAGCTTAGCCGAGACCATAAACACTGAAGCTTTCTTT.

CDR3 residues: CASRGAGANVLTF. DNA of the CDR3: TGTGCCAGCAGGGGTGCTGGGGCCAACGTCCTGACTTTC. V gene TRBV27 combines with J gene TRBJ2-6, with D uncertain. CDR1 is MNHEY and CDR2 is SMNVEV in the germline V gene (reference sequence). The CDR3 extends over 13 amino acids. With 6 bases removed from V and 2 bases from J, the gap between germline ends came to 5 bases. Based on the CDR3 plus reference TRBV27 and TRBJ2-6, the full variable domain is EAQVTQNPRYLITVTGKKLTVTCSQNMNHEYMSWYRQDPGLGLRQIYYSMNVEVTDKGDVPEGYKVSRKEKRNFPLILESPSPNQTSLYFCASRGAGANVLTFGAGSRLTVL.

This sequence joins TRBV4-3 and TRBJ2-5; the D gene could be TRBD1 or TRBD2 (5 bases each). The CDR3 has 15 amino acids. Trimming took 4 bases from V and 5 from J, leaving 17 bases between them. From germline, CDR1 is LGHNA and CDR2 YSLEER. The CDR3 DNA reads as TGCGCCAGCAGCCCAAGTTTTGGGTGGGGGGAGACCCAGTACTTC. Its translation is CASSPSFGWGETQYF.

The chain joins TRBV18 to TRBJ2-2, with 9 bases that match TRBD1. From germline, CDR1 is KGHSH and CDR2 LQKENI. V lost 3 bases and J lost 6; bases outside the gene matches: 8. This CDR3 is 16 amino acids long. CDR3 in amino acids: CASSPLQGAIAGELFF. CDR3 DNA: TGTGCCAGCTCACCGCTACAGGGGGCGATCGCCGGGGAGCTGTTTTTT.

This chain links TRBV29-1 with TRBJ2-7; possible D gene TRBD2, 6 bases. The germline gives CDR1 SQVTM, CDR2 ANQGSEA. This CDR3 region has 12 residues. V gave up 4 bases and J gave up 5 bases, with 12 bases separating them. CDR3 nucleotide sequence: TGCAGCGTTGTGGGACCGGGGGACGAGCAGTACTTC. Protein product: CSVVGPGDEQYF.

Note on this clone: The same CDR3 can be traced to other DNA sequences in this sample. The V and J genes are TRBV2 and TRBJ1-2; D gene ambiguous. The CDR3 consists of 13 residues. With 3 bases removed from V and 5 bases from J, the gap between germline ends came to 10 bases. In germline, CDR1 is SNHLY, CDR2 FYNNEI. The CDR3 DNA sequence: TGTGCCAGCAGTGAGGAGGGAACATATGGCTACACCTTC. It translates to CASSEEGTYGYTF.